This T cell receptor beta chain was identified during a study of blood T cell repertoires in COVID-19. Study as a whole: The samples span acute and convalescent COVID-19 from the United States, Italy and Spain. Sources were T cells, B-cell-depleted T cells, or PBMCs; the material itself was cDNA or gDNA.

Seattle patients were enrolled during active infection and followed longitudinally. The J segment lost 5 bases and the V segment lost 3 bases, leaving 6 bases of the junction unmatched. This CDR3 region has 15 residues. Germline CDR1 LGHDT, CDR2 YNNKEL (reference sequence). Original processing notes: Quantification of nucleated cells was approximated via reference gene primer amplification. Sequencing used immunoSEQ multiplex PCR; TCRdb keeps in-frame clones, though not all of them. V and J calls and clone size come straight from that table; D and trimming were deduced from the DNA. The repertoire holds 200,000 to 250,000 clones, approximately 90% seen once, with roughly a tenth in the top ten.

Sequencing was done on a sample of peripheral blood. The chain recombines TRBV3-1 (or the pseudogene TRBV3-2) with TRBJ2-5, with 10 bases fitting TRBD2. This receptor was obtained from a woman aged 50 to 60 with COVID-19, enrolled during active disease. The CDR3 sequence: CASSHRSLAGETQYF. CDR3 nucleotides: TGTGCCAGCAGCCACCGATCACTAGCGGGGGAGACCCAGTACTTC.